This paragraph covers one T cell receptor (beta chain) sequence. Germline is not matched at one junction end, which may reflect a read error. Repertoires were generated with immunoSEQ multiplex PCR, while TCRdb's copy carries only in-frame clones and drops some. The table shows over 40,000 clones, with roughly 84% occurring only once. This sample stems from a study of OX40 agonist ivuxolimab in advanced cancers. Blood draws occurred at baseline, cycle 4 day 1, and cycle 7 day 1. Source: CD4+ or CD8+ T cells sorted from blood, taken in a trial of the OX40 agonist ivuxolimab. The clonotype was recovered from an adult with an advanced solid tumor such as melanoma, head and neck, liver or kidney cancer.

CDR3 bases: TGTGCCAGCAGCCAAGCGACGGCCCAAGCGACCCAGTACTTC. This gives the protein CASSQATAQATQYF. The rearrangement uses TRBV14 and TRBJ2-5; D unresolved. There are 14 residues in the CDR3. Germline-derived CDR1 and CDR2 are SGHDN and FVKESK.